The rows below give T cell receptor beta chains drawn from one sample of a study of blood T cell repertoires in COVID-19. Some clones are missing from TCRdb's copy, which holds only in-frame ones; the method was immunoSEQ multiplex PCR. Altogether some 73,000 clones are present, 77% being singletons, with the ten largest covering approximately 2.3%. Sample: peripheral blood. Receptors originate from an older man with COVID-19, enrolled during active disease. CDR3s include the opening cysteine and the closing phenylalanine or tryptophan. D genes are given only for firm matches. The listing skips clone size in some rows; elsewhere it reads once, few, many or a size class.

>TRBV28|TRBJ2-4|.|TRBD2
TGTGCCAGCAGTTTAGGACTAGCGGATTTAGCCAAAAACATTCAGTACTTC
CASSLGLADLAKNIQYF
>TRBV28|TRBJ1-5|.|.
TGTGCCAGCAGTTTCGGAGCCCTTCATCTCAATCAGCCCCAGCATTTT
CASSFGALHLNQPQHF
>TRBV9|TRBJ1-2|.|.
TGTGCCAGCAGCGTAGGGGGAGGGACGGGTGGCTACACCTTC
CASSVGGGTGGYTF
>TRBV3-1/TRBV3-2|TRBJ2-7|.|TRBD2
TGTGCCAGCAGCCAAGGCGGACTAGCGCACTACGAGCAGTACTTC
CASSQGGLAHYEQYF
>TRBV10-2|TRBJ2-2|.|.
TGCGCCAGCAGTGAGTCGAGTTGGAACACCGGGGAGCTGTTTTTT
CASSESSWNTGELFF
>TRBV7-9|TRBJ2-1|.|TRBD2
TGTGCCAGCAGCTTAGGGGCGGGAGGGCCCTCCTACAATGAGCAGTTCTTC
CASSLGAGGPSYNEQFF
>TRBV6-5|TRBJ1-6|.|.
TGTGCCAGCAGGGGGGGGGCAGGGGTAGTCTCACCCCTCCACTTT
CASRGGAGVVSPLHF
>TRBV11-2|TRBJ2-7|once|TRBD2
TGTGCCAGCAGCTCCCCGCGCGGGGGGTCCTACGAGCAGTACTTC
CASSSPRGGSYEQYF
>TRBV24-1|TRBJ2-5|.|TRBD1
TGTGCCACCAGTGAAGCTGGGACAGGAAGTGCGCAGACCCAGTACTTC
CATSEAGTGSAQTQYF
>TRBV5-6|TRBJ1-1|.|.
TGTGCCAGCAGCTTTATTAGGAACACTGAAGCTTTCTTT
CASSFIRNTEAFF
>TRBV4-1|TRBJ2-7|once|.
TGCGCCAGCAGCCAAGAACAATCCGCCTACGAGCAGTACTTC
CASSQEQSAYEQYF
>TRBV18|TRBJ2-3|.|TRBD1
TGTGCCAGCCGCCTCGGGACAGCCACAGATACGCAGTATTTT
CASRLGTATDTQYF
>TRBV29-1|TRBJ2-7|once|TRBD1
TGCAGTATTAACAGGGGGCGCGAGTACGAGCAGTACTTC
CSINRGREYEQYF
>TRBV30|TRBJ1-5|.|.
TGTGCCTGGAGTGTACTTGCAGGGAGGGGCAATCAGCCCCAGCATTTT
CAWSVLAGRGNQPQHF
>TRBV6-1|TRBJ1-2|.|.
TGTGCCAGCAGTGATGGGGGCCTTGGCTACACCTTC
CASSDGGLGYTF
>TRBV19|TRBJ1-5|.|.
TGTGCCAGTAAACGGCAGGTCAATCAGCCCCAGCATTTT
CASKRQVNQPQHF
>TRBV4-2|TRBJ2-1|.|TRBD1
TGTGCCAGCAGCCGGGACAGGGTTAATGAGCAGTTCTTC
CASSRDRVNEQFF
>TRBV2|TRBJ2-2|.|TRBD2
TGTGCCAGCAGTGCGTTTGAGTGGCGGGAGGCCGGGGAGCTGTTTTTT
CASSAFEWREAGELFF
>TRBV5-5|TRBJ2-7|few|TRBD2
TGTGCCAGCAGCTTGGGCGGGAGGGCCCTTTACGAGCAGTACTTC
CASSLGGRALYEQYF
>TRBV27|TRBJ2-1|.|.
TGTGCCAGCAGTACCTTAGCCACTGAGCAGTTCTTC
CASSTLATEQFF
>TRBV5-1|TRBJ1-4|.|.
TGCGCCAGCAGCTTGTCCCCAGGGTGGGATAATGAAAAACTGTTTTTT
CASSLSPGWDNEKLFF
>TRBV4-3|TRBJ1-6|.|.
TGCGCCAGCAGCCAAGGGACAGATAATAATTCACCCCTCCACTTT
CASSQGTDNNSPLHF
>TRBV4-2|TRBJ1-4|.|TRBD1
TGTGCCAGCAGCCCCCCGACAGGGGCGTCGGGTGAAAAACTGTTTTTT
CASSPPTGASGEKLFF
>TRBV7-2|TRBJ1-1|.|.
TGTGCCAGCAGCTACTCTTACGGGGGAGCTTTCTTT
CASSYSYGGAFF
>TRBV3-1/TRBV3-2|TRBJ2-4|few|.
TGTGCCAGCAGCCCCCCATGGGGGGAGCGAACCAAAAACATTCAGTACTTC
CASSPPWGERTKNIQYF
>TRBV25-1|TRBJ1-5|.|.
TGTGCCAGCAGTGGGACGGGACAGCCCCAGCATTTT
CASSGTGQPQHF
>TRBV19|TRBJ2-7|.|.
TGTGCCAGTAGTATGCGGACAGAGTTCTACGAGCAGTACTTC
CASSMRTEFYEQYF
>TRBV24-1|TRBJ1-5|.|.
TGTGCCACCAGTGATTTGGCTGGGGGGGATCAGCCCCAGCATTTT
CATSDLAGGDQPQHF
>TRBV28|TRBJ2-7|.|.
TGTGCCAGCAGTTTATCGAGGCCCTCCTACGAGCAGTACTTC
CASSLSRPSYEQYF
>TRBV27|TRBJ2-1|.|.
TGTGCCAGCAGTTTTACCCTGGGCTACTACAATGAGCAGTTCTTC
CASSFTLGYYNEQFF
>TRBV30|TRBJ1-6|.|.
TGTGCCTGGAAAGTAGAGAGCTCCTATAATTCACCCCTCCACTTT
CAWKVESSYNSPLHF
>TRBV6-2/TRBV6-3|TRBJ2-3|.|.
TGTGCCAGCAGTGCGGACAGAGGATTGGGCACAGATACGCAGTATTTT
CASSADRGLGTDTQYF
>TRBV3-1/TRBV3-2|TRBJ2-3|few|TRBD2
TGTGCCAGCAGCCAAGAAGTAAGTTTAGCGGGAGGGCCTCTAGGCACAGATACGCAGTATTTT
CASSQEVSLAGGPLGTDTQYF
>TRBV9|TRBJ2-5|.|TRBD1
TGTGCCAGCAGCCCTCGACAGGGGGGGGAAGAGACCCAGTACTTC
CASSPRQGGEETQYF
>TRBV5-1|TRBJ2-1|.|TRBD2
TGCGCCAGCAGCTTGGGTAGCGGGCCCTCCTACAATGAGCAGTTCTTC
CASSLGSGPSYNEQFF
>TRBV7-8|TRBJ2-7|.|.
TGTGCCAGCGGCGGCCCCCCAGTCTACGAGCAGTACTTC
CASGGPPVYEQYF
>TRBV7-3|TRBJ2-3|.|TRBD2
TGTGCCAGCAGCTCAAATAGCGGGAGGGTCACAGATACGCAGTATTTT
CASSSNSGRVTDTQYF